These 31 T cell receptor beta chains share one sample of origin, sequenced in a study of cytomegalovirus exposure and HLA in healthy donors. With 60 Vbeta and 13 Jbeta primers, the PCR was carried out. Data came from immunoSEQ multiplex PCR; TCRdb stores just in-frame clones and leaves some out. Of roughly 110,000 clones listed, 81% were seen once; the top ten hold 2% to 2.5%. The sequenced sample consisted of PBMCs. The receptors here all came from a man between 25 and 39 years old in good health and CMV-seronegative.

The V call is TRBV6-1, the J call TRBJ1-2; possible D gene TRBD1, 5 bases. Germline loops: CDR1 MNHNS, CDR2 SASEGT. The CDR3 contains 14 residues. The ends were cut back, 4 bases at V and 5 bases at J, with 14 bases in the middle. CDR3 nucleotide sequence: TGTGCCAGCAGTGGGCGCAGGGATGTTTATGGCTACACCTTC. This translates into CASSGRRDVYGYTF.

The CDR3: CASSSRTGAGNEQFF. Here the CDR3 DNA reads TGTGCCAGCAGCTCCAGGACTGGGGCGGGGAATGAGCAGTTCTTC. V and J are TRBV7-8 and TRBJ2-1; possibly TRBD2 for D (6 bases). The CDR3 is 15 amino acids. Germline loops: CDR1 SGHVS, CDR2 FQNEAQ. V lost 4 bases, J lost 7 bases, and 17 bases lay in between.

In this sample, this clone turned up a few times. V is TRBV14 and J is TRBJ1-1; 9 nucleotides match TRBD1. Germline lookup yields CDR1 SGHDN and CDR2 FVKESK. V trimming: 2 bases; J trimming: 9 bases; junction bases outside the gene matches: 4. CDR3 size: 13 residues. CDR3 DNA: TGTGCCAGCAGCCAAATGGGACAGGGAAAAGCTTTCTTT. This gives the protein CASSQMGQGKAFF. Using reference TRBV14 and TRBJ1-1 for the parts outside the CDR3, the full variable domain is EAGVTQFPSHSVIEKGQTVTLRCDPISGHDNLYWYRRVMGKEIKFLLHFVKESKQDESGMPNNRFLAERTGGTYSTLKVQPAELEDSGVYFCASSQMGQGKAFFGQGTRLTVV.

This clone showed up just a few times. The CDR3 sequence: CASSIVEMWEQFF. DNA for the CDR3: TGTGCCAGTAGTATAGTGGAGATGTGGGAGCAGTTCTTC. The rearrangement joins TRBV19 to TRBJ2-1; D is ambiguous. V gave up 1 base and J gave up 10 bases, with 11 bases separating them. Germline V gene data show CDR1 as LNHDA and CDR2 as SQIVND (reference sequence). The CDR3 consists of 13 residues.

This chain links TRBV5-4 with TRBJ2-1; 13 bases agree with TRBD2. Trimming took 5 bases from V and 6 from J; bases not matched to a gene: 8. This CDR3 has 16 amino acids. Germline assignment: CDR1 SGHNT and CDR2 YYREEE (reference sequence). The CDR3 DNA is TGTGCCAGCAGAGCCCCGGGACTAGCGGGACTCAATGAGCAGTTCTTC. This encodes CASRAPGLAGLNEQFF.

This clone was detected only a few times. The CDR3 region is CASSRTGVTEAFF. The CDR3 DNA sequence: TGTGCCAGCAGCCGAACAGGAGTCACTGAAGCTTTCTTT. J is TRBJ1-1 and V is TRBV4-2; possibly TRBD1 for D (5 bases). This CDR3 contains 13 residues. Per germline, CDR1 LGHNA and CDR2 YNFKEQ. Trimming left V 4 bases short and J 4 bases short, with 10 bases between.

The chain uses TRBV6-1 and TRBJ1-5; unclear D gene. Per the germline V gene, CDR1 is MNHNS and CDR2 is SASEGT. This CDR3 comprises 15 residues. Trimming cost V 3 bases and J 1 base, with 10 bases left between them. The CDR3 loop is CASSDGGRSNQPQHF. The CDR3 bases are TGTGCCAGCAGTGACGGTGGCAGGAGCAATCAGCCCCAGCATTTT.

The chain recombines TRBV11-1 with TRBJ2-7, with TRBD2 identical over 8 bases. CDR1 SGHAT and CDR2 FQDESV come from the germline V gene (reference sequence). V shed 7 bases and J 0 bases; nucleotides not matched to a gene: 5. The CDR3 consists of 14 residues. This chain's CDR3 is CASTRGGSSYEQYF. In DNA form, the CDR3 reads TGTGCCAGCACCCGGGGGGGAAGCTCCTACGAGCAGTACTTC.

The chain is built from TRBV28 and TRBJ1-2; 10 nucleotides line up with TRBD1. CDR1 MDHEN and CDR2 SYDVKM come from the germline V gene. Trimming at V came to 6 bases and at J to 5 bases, leaving 6 bases not matched to a gene. The CDR3 covers 14 residues. The CDR3, as DNA: TGTGCCAGCAGGGGGCCGGGACAGGGGTATGGCTACACCTTC. Translating it yields CASRGPGQGYGYTF.

The CDR3 loop reads CASSLLARRAGNYGYTF. Written as DNA, the CDR3 is TGTGCCAGCAGTTTGTTGGCCAGGAGGGCCGGGAACTATGGCTACACCTTC. The gene calls are TRBV28 and TRBJ1-2; D is uncertain. Between the trimmed V and J ends, which lost 3 bases and 2 bases, there was a span of 19 bases. Germline lookup yields CDR1 MDHEN and CDR2 SYDVKM. This CDR3 has 17 residues.

J is TRBJ2-7 and V is TRBV5-1, with TRBD1 matching 7 bases. Germline CDR1 SGHRS, CDR2 YFSETQ. The junction had 0 bases not matched to a gene; V was cut back by 4 bases and J by 2 bases. The CDR3 length is 12 residues. CDR3 coding DNA: TGCGCCAGCAGCGACAGGGCCTACGAGCAGTACTTC. Translated, it gives CASSDRAYEQYF.

V usage is TRBV9 and J usage is TRBJ2-5; TRBD2 matches 13 bases. Germline values: CDR1 SGDLS, CDR2 YYNGEE. The V and J ends lost 3 bases and 2 bases, in that order; junction bases with no gene match: 4. This CDR3 is 16 amino acids long. The CDR3 coding sequence is TGTGCCAGCAGCGCAACTAGCGGGGGGGAACAAGAGACCCAGTACTTC. Translating it yields CASSATSGGEQETQYF. The full variable domain, rest sourced from reference TRBV9 and TRBJ2-5, is DSGVTQTPKHLITATGQRVTLRCSPRSGDLSVYWYQQSLDQGLQFLIQYYNGEERAKGNILERFSAQQFPDLHSELNLSSLELGDSALYFCASSATSGGEQETQYFGPGTRLLVL.

For the CDR3, the DNA is TGTGCCAGCCACAGACTAACAGATACGCAGTATTTT. It specifies CASHRLTDTQYF. The chain employs TRBV2 and TRBJ2-3, with D possibly matching TRBD2 (5 bases). CDR3 length: 12 residues. The germline V gene encodes CDR1 SNHLY and CDR2 FYNNEI. The ends were cut back, 8 bases at V and 3 bases at J, with 9 bases in the middle.

The gene calls are TRBV6-6 and TRBJ2-7, with D tentatively TRBD1 (6 bases). Germline CDR1 MNHNY, CDR2 SVGAGI (reference sequence). Trimming removed 8 bases from V and 4 bases from J, with 12 bases in between. The CDR3 has 12 residues. This CDR3 reads CASGMRGYEQYF. As DNA, the CDR3 is TGTGCCAGCGGGATGAGGGGGTACGAGCAGTACTTC.

The chain uses TRBV7-9 and TRBJ1-4, with D unresolved. The ends were cut back, 4 bases at V and 8 bases at J, with 11 bases in the middle. Germline CDR1 SEHNR, CDR2 FQNEAQ (reference sequence). This CDR3 has 13 amino acids. The CDR3: CASSSDTREKLFF. DNA of the CDR3: TGTGCCAGCAGCTCCGACACCAGGGAAAAACTGTTTTTT. Full variable domain (rest looked up from reference TRBV7-9 and TRBJ1-4): DTGVSQNPRHKITKRGQNVTFRCDPISEHNRLYWYRQTLGQGPEFLTYFQNEAQLEKSRLLSDRFSAERPKGSFSTLEIQRTEQGDSAMYLCASSSDTREKLFFGSGTQLSVL.

In DNA, the CDR3 is TGTGCCAGCAGCCTTCAGGGTGGCGGCAATCAGCCCCAGCATTTT. Amino acid sequence: CASSLQGGGNQPQHF. This sequence joins TRBV7-2 and TRBJ1-5, with a tentative D call TRBD1 (5 bases). CDR3 length: 15 amino acids. Trimming shortened V by 5 bases and J by 2 bases, and 13 bases separated the two germline ends. Per the germline V gene, CDR1 is SGHTA and CDR2 is FQGNSA.

The chain has TRBV9 and TRBJ1-1; weak D call: TRBD1 (6 bases). The CDR3 extends over 14 amino acids. CDR1 and CDR2 from the germline V gene are SGDLS and YYNGEE. Trimming stripped 0 bases from V and 2 bases from J, with 8 bases between. CDR3 sequence: CASSVGTDNTEAFF. DNA for the CDR3: TGTGCCAGCAGCGTAGGGACAGACAACACTGAAGCTTTCTTT.

J is TRBJ2-3 and V is TRBV6-5; 7 bases align to TRBD2. V was clipped by 10 bases and J by 2 bases; unmatched bases: 3. The CDR3 is 12 amino acids. CDR1 and CDR2 from the germline V gene are MNHEY and SVGAGI. Here the CDR3 reads CATAGHTDTQYF. The CDR3 DNA sequence: TGTGCCACAGCGGGGCACACAGATACGCAGTATTTT.

The chain couples TRBV4-1 to TRBJ2-7; the D is unclear. Germline lookup yields CDR1 MGHRA and CDR2 YSYEKL. The CDR3 loop spans 11 amino acids. V was cut by 5 bases and J by 9 bases, with 11 bases left in between. CDR3 in amino acids: CASSFLAVQYF. The DNA of the CDR3 is TGCGCCAGCAGCTTCCTTGCAGTGCAGTACTTC.

This clone was observed a single time. The chain couples TRBV25-1 to TRBJ1-2, with a tentative D call TRBD1 (5 bases). Germline-derived CDR1 and CDR2 are MGHDK and SYGVNS. The CDR3 covers 13 residues. Trimming stripped 5 bases from V and 5 bases from J, with 12 bases between. CDR3 in DNA: TGTGCCAGCAGTAAGGGGTGGTGGTATGGCTACACCTTC. Protein: CASSKGWWYGYTF.

This sequence joins TRBV18 and TRBJ1-1; TRBD1 matches at 9 bases. The V and J ends lost 8 bases and 8 bases, in that order; junction bases with no gene match: 9. This CDR3 is 13 amino acids long. Germline CDR1 and CDR2: KGHSH and LQKENI. The CDR3 sequence is CASGTLTGGEAFF. The CDR3, as DNA: TGTGCCAGCGGAACTCTGACAGGGGGGGAAGCTTTCTTT.

Here the CDR3 DNA reads TGCGCCAGCCGAACTAGGTTAAACAATGAGCAGTTCTTC. It codes for CASRTRLNNEQFF. The chain employs TRBV5-1 and TRBJ2-1; D may be TRBD2 (5 bases). Between the trimmed V and J ends, which lost 7 bases and 5 bases, there was a span of 13 bases. Germline values: CDR1 SGHRS, CDR2 YFSETQ. The CDR3 is 13 residues long.

The J gene is TRBJ2-1, the V gene TRBV2, with a possible D match to TRBD2 (6 bases). With 4 bases removed from V and 9 bases from J, the gap between germline ends came to 7 bases. This CDR3 spans 11 amino acids. Germline values: CDR1 SNHLY, CDR2 FYNNEI. CDR3 amino acids: CASSVGGEQFF. CDR3 DNA: TGTGCCAGCAGTGTCGGGGGTGAGCAGTTCTTC.

This clone came up once. V usage is TRBV27 and J usage is TRBJ1-2, with D maybe TRBD1 (5 bases). With 2 bases removed from V and 8 bases from J, the gap between germline ends came to 12 bases. This CDR3 comprises 13 residues. From germline, CDR1 is MNHEY and CDR2 SMNVEV (reference sequence). Here the CDR3 DNA reads TGTGCCAGCAGTTTACAGGGCCCCAAGGGCTACACCTTC. This encodes CASSLQGPKGYTF.

This clone came up a few times. The V call is TRBV5-1, the J call TRBJ2-2; no firm D call. Germline V gives CDR1 SGHRS, CDR2 YFSETQ. This CDR3 is built from 13 residues. V was pared by 2 bases and J by 5 bases, with 7 bases between. The CDR3 bases are TGCGCCAGCAGCTTAGCCGGGACCGGGGAGCTGTTTTTT. Protein: CASSLAGTGELFF. Complete variable domain (other parts from reference TRBV5-1 and TRBJ2-2): KAGVTQTPRYLIKTRGQQVTLSCSPISGHRSVSWYQQTPGQGLQFLFEYFSETQRNKGNFPGRFSGRQFSNSRSEMNVSTLELGDSALYLCASSLAGTGELFFGEGSRLTVL.

The V and J genes are TRBV4-1 and TRBJ1-2; tentatively, D is TRBD1 (5 bases). The CDR3 is 14 residues long. With 3 bases removed from V and 0 bases from J, the gap between germline ends came to 8 bases. From germline, CDR1 is MGHRA and CDR2 YSYEKL. For the CDR3, the DNA is TGCGCCAGCAGCCAGCGACAGACTAACTATGGCTACACCTTC. This translates into CASSQRQTNYGYTF.

This clone was seen a few times. The genes are TRBV7-4 and TRBJ1-1, with TRBD1 matching over 7 bases. Germline V gene lookup returns CDR1 SGHVT and CDR2 SQSDAQ. CDR3 length: 14 amino acids. The V segment lost 2 bases and the J segment 1 base; nucleotides outside the gene matches: 1. The CDR3 nucleotides read TGTGCCAGCAGCTTACGACAGGGGAACACTGAAGCTTTCTTT. It yields the protein CASSLRQGNTEAFF.

This chain connects TRBV30 to TRBJ2-5, with D possibly matching TRBD2 (6 bases). The germline CDR1 and CDR2 sequences are GTSNPN and SVGIG (reference sequence). V was shortened by 4 bases and J by 9 bases, with 15 bases between the two germline ends. CDR3 length: 12 amino acids. The CDR3 DNA follows: TGTGCCTGGAAGAAGGGACTCACGGCCCAGTACTTC. Amino acids: CAWKKGLTAQYF.

The V gene is TRBV9, the J gene TRBJ1-1, with TRBD1 matching 7 bases. Trimming removed 4 bases from V and 1 base from J; junction bases left unmatched: 7. There are 15 residues in the CDR3. Germline loops: CDR1 SGDLS, CDR2 YYNGEE. CDR3 sequence: CASSNRGGRNTEAFF. The DNA for the CDR3 is TGTGCCAGCAGCAACCGAGGGGGCCGGAACACTGAAGCTTTCTTT.

The chain combines TRBV5-5 with TRBJ2-5; TRBD2 matches 8 bases. V was pared by 5 bases and J by 5 bases, with 5 bases of the junction left unmatched. There are 13 residues in the CDR3. Germline V gives CDR1 SGHKS, CDR2 YYEKEE (reference sequence). The CDR3 DNA is TGTGCCAGCAGGGCGGGACTAGTGGAGACCCAGTACTTC. Amino acids: CASRAGLVETQYF.

The chain recombines TRBV27 with TRBJ2-7; possibly TRBD2 for D (5 bases). Germline CDR1 reads MNHEY; CDR2 reads SMNVEV (reference sequence). The CDR3 runs 14 residues. Trimming took off 2 bases at V and 1 base at J, with 9 bases between the two ends. The CDR3 DNA is TGTGCCAGCAGTTTAACTGGAGGTTCCTACGAGCAGTACTTC. This gives the protein CASSLTGGSYEQYF.